This T cell receptor (beta chain) was recovered during a study of TIL therapy for anti-PD-1-resistant metastatic lung cancer. Sequencing used immunoSEQ v3. Sequenced by immunoSEQ multiplex PCR; TCRdb stores in-frame clones only, minus some. The data contain 45,000 to 75,000 clones, roughly 91% of them seen just once; the ten biggest clones take up just over 2.5%. V lost 0 bases, J lost 7 bases, and 10 bases lay in between. The CDR3 extends over 14 amino acids. The germline V gene has CDR1 MGHRA and CDR2 YSYEKL. Time point: pre-treatment sample, taken before nivolumab and TIL therapy. This specimen was blood, taken at baseline. The rearrangement uses TRBV4-1 and TRBJ1-3, with D unclear. The sequence was obtained from a person aged 30 to 80 with non-small cell lung cancer. DNA of the CDR3: TGCGCCAGCAGCCAAGATCCGGGTTGGAACACCATATATTTT. Translation: CASSQDPGWNTIYF.